The 14 T cell receptor beta chains below come from one sample, sequenced in a study of blood T cells in healthy people across ages. Next came a second PCR, run for about 7 to 12 cycles, which used a sample-barcoded 5' primer along with a J-beta primer mix. TCRdb redid the calling of the 5' RACE reads with MiXCR, one entry per CDR3 protein. The profile shows about 290,000 distinct CDR3 sequences, about 25% of them singletons. Sequenced material: blood. These receptor sequences come from a woman between 70 and 85 years old in good health.

This clonotype was seen at least ten times. The V gene is TRBV11-2, the J gene TRBJ2-5, with 12 bases lining up with TRBD2. Germline-derived CDR1 and CDR2 are SGHAT and FQNNGV. The CDR3 extends over 16 amino acids. J gave up 5 bases and V 2 bases, and 6 bases lay outside the gene matches. The CDR3, as DNA: TGTGCCAGCAGCTTATATGGACTAGCGGGGATGGAGACCCAGTACTTC. It codes for CASSLYGLAGMETQYF.

This chain links TRBV20-1 with TRBJ2-5, with D perhaps matching TRBD1 (6 bases). The germline V gene has CDR1 DFQATT and CDR2 SNEGSKA (reference sequence). Trimming took 3 bases from V and 3 from J, leaving 8 bases between them. The CDR3 loop spans 12 amino acids. CDR3 sequence reads: CSASPGEETQYF. The CDR3, as DNA: TGCAGTGCTAGTCCAGGGGAAGAGACCCAGTACTTC.

The chain combines TRBV7-3 with TRBJ2-3; perhaps TRBD2 as D (5 bases). Trimming removed 3 bases from V and 1 base from J, with 8 bases in between. In germline, CDR1 is SGHTA, CDR2 FQGTGA. CDR3 size: 14 residues. Written as DNA, the CDR3 is TGTGCCAGCAGCTTTCAAGCGGGCACAGATACGCAGTATTTT. It is translated as CASSFQAGTDTQYF.

This clonotype was found once. A junction end diverges from the germline sequence, so it may reflect a read error. The chain joins TRBV5-6 to TRBJ2-5, with D perhaps being TRBD1 or TRBD2 (5 bases each). The CDR3 is 14 amino acids. The germline gives CDR1 SGHDT, CDR2 YYEEEE. The CDR3 sequence: CAGSLTVGGETQYF. The DNA of the CDR3 is TGTGCCGGCAGCTTGACGGTTGGGGGAGAGACCCAGTACTTC.

This clonotype was seen many times. V gene TRBV6-6 combines with J gene TRBJ2-5; weak D call: TRBD2 (5 bases). V was cut by 5 bases and J by 5 bases, with 15 bases left in between. The CDR3 covers 14 residues. Germline CDR1 is MNHNY and CDR2 is SVGAGI (reference sequence). CDR3 bases: TGTGCCAGCAGTCCGGGCGGGTCCGCCGAGACCCAGTACTTC. Its translation: CASSPGGSAETQYF.

This clonotype was recorded at least ten times. The V call is TRBV7-9, the J call TRBJ2-1; 7 bases are a match to TRBD1. The V gene end was trimmed by 6 bases and the J gene end by 12 bases; junction bases not matched to a gene: 8. Germline V gene sequence: CDR1 SEHNR, CDR2 FQNEAQ (reference sequence). The CDR3 totals 12 residues. CDR3 DNA: TGTGCCAGCAGAAGCTACAGGGGTGGGCAGTTCTTC. It codes for CASRSYRGGQFF.

The rearrangement joins TRBV5-4 to TRBJ2-1; perhaps TRBD1 as D (6 bases). The J call is uncertain, as TRBJ2-7 better fits the DNA end. Germline assignment: CDR1 SGHNT and CDR2 YYREEE (reference sequence). The CDR3 is 15 residues long. The CDR3 sequence is CASSPPGTTTYEQYF. The CDR3 bases are TGTGCCAGCAGCCCCCCCGGGACAACCACCTACGAGCAGTACTTC.

V is TRBV5-1 and J is TRBJ2-7, with 14 bases lining up with TRBD2. The J call may be faulty, since TRBJ2-1 better matches the DNA end. CDR1 is SGHRS and CDR2 is YFSETQ in the germline V gene. CDR3 length: 14 amino acids. CDR3 nucleotide sequence: TGCGCCTCCCGGACTAGCGGGAGGAACGATGAGCAGTTCTTC. Translated, it gives CASRTSGRNDEQFF.

V is TRBV29-1 and J is TRBJ2-2; weak D call: TRBD2 (5 bases). This CDR3 region has 13 residues. The V and J ends lost 2 bases and 6 bases respectively, with 10 bases between them. Germline-derived CDR1 and CDR2 are SQVTM and ANQGSEA. CDR3 DNA sequence: TGCAGCGTTGAATTGGGAGTGGCCGGGGAGCTGTTTTTT. As protein: CSVELGVAGELFF.

The J gene is TRBJ1-5, the V gene TRBV15, with 7 bases aligning to TRBD1. Looked up from germline, CDR1 is LNHNV and CDR2 is YYDKDF (reference sequence). Losses at the gene ends were 5 bases for V and 2 bases for J; bases not matched to a gene: 9. CDR3 size: 16 residues. CDR3 in amino acids: CATSSPERGRNQPQHF. In DNA form, the CDR3 reads TGTGCCACCAGCTCCCCGGAAAGGGGGCGCAATCAGCCCCAGCATTTT.

This clonotype has just a few counts. The chain employs TRBV20-1 and TRBJ1-3; possible D gene TRBD1, 5 bases. V lost 5 bases to trimming and J lost 2 bases, with 16 bases between them. CDR3 length equals 15 residues. Germline assignment: CDR1 DFQATT and CDR2 SNEGSKA (reference sequence). DNA of the CDR3: TGCAGTGCTGCGGGGGGTGCTGCAGCTGGAAACACCATATATTTT. Protein product: CSAAGGAAAGNTIYF.

The rearrangement joins TRBV5-1 to TRBJ1-6; D is unresolved. The V end was cut by 0 bases, the J end by 10 bases, with 11 bases between. The germline V gene has CDR1 SGHRS and CDR2 YFSETQ. The CDR3 is 14 residues long. In DNA form, the CDR3 reads TGCGCCAGCAGCTTGGAGGGAAGGTCATCACCCCTCCACTTT. Its protein is CASSLEGRSSPLHF.

This chain links TRBV7-9 with TRBJ2-2, with D possibly matching TRBD2 (6 bases). This CDR3 region has 13 residues. Trimming left V 5 bases short and J 7 bases short, with 11 bases between. Germline CDR1 and CDR2: SEHNR and FQNEAQ (reference sequence). This chain's CDR3 is CASSGTSGGELFF. In nucleotides, the CDR3 is TGTGCCAGCAGCGGGACTTCGGGCGGGGAGCTGTTTTTT.

This sequence joins TRBV6-2 or TRBV6-3 and TRBJ2-7; no clear D. Germline loops: CDR1 MNHEY, CDR2 SVGEGT. The CDR3 loop spans 13 amino acids. V shed 0 bases and J shed 2 bases, with 5 bases lying between them. CDR3 protein: CASSYSVPYEQYF. As DNA, the CDR3 is TGTGCCAGCAGTTACTCAGTACCCTACGAGCAGTACTTC.